This TCR beta chain originates from a study of CD8 T cell repertoires and HIV-1 epitope variants. On the study more broadly: T cells were stimulated with Twenty-five Gag and Nef peptides separately. Controls were a CMV, EBV and flu peptide pool, Ebola AY9 negative control, and no-peptide well.

Note on this clone: The antigen remains unidentified.

Generated by immunoSEQ multiplex PCR, the TCRdb table keeps only in-frame clones and is missing some. The sample lists roughly 2,500 clones; 73% were seen once. The receptor's source is a male donor with HIV. Material: cultured CD8+ T cells derived from PBMCs.

The CDR3 DNA follows: TGCGCCAGCAGCTTGCCTCGGGGCAGTAGCTCCTACGAGCAGTACTTC. This encodes CASSLPRGSSSYEQYF. V is TRBV5-1 and J is TRBJ2-7; TRBD1 or TRBD2 may be the D gene (5 bases each). The V gene's germline CDR1 is SGHRS and CDR2 YFSETQ. The CDR3 sequence is 16 residues long. The V end lost 1 base, the J end lost 0 bases, and 14 bases lay between the germline ends.